The 23 T cell receptor beta chains below come from one sample, sequenced in a study of blood T cell repertoires in COVID-19. TCRdb's table, derived via immunoSEQ multiplex PCR, lists solely in-frame clones and lacks some. The sample consists of approximately 61,000 clones, around four fifths of them appearing once. The sequenced sample was peripheral blood. These receptors came from an older woman with acute or convalescent COVID-19.

The CDR3 DNA reads as TGTGCCAGCAGCTCGGGGGTGGGGGGCAATCAGCCCCAGCATTTT. Its translation is CASSSGVGGNQPQHF. V is TRBV5-4 and J is TRBJ1-5; D perhaps matches TRBD1 (5 bases). The ends were cut back, 3 bases at V and 2 bases at J, with 12 bases in the middle. The germline gives CDR1 SGHNT, CDR2 YYREEE (reference sequence). The CDR3 is made up of 15 amino acids.

The J gene is TRBJ2-2, the V gene TRBV9, with 13 bases aligning to TRBD2. Unmatched junction bases numbered 6, after V lost 5 bases and J lost 2 bases. The germline gives CDR1 SGDLS, CDR2 YYNGEE. The CDR3 is made up of 17 amino acids. CDR3 nucleotides: TGTGCCAGCAGTCGAACTAGCGGGGGGGCCAACACCGGGGAGCTGTTTTTT. Translation: CASSRTSGGANTGELFF.

The genes are TRBV2 and TRBJ1-1; no definite D call. V was pared by 4 bases and J by 9 bases, with 18 bases between. CDR1 and CDR2 from the germline V gene are SNHLY and FYNNEI. The CDR3 loop spans 14 amino acids. This CDR3 is CASSGPDRREKAFF. The CDR3 DNA reads as TGTGCCAGCAGTGGCCCGGACCGAAGGGAGAAAGCTTTCTTT.

This clone occurred a few times. The chain employs TRBV10-3 and TRBJ1-1; a possible D gene is TRBD1 (5 bases). V lost 3 bases and J 4 bases, leaving 18 bases between the germline ends. CDR3 length: 16 residues. Germline values: CDR1 ENHRY, CDR2 SYGVKD. CDR3 loop: CAISDRRGSDSTEAFF. The CDR3 nucleotides are TGTGCCATCAGTGATCGGAGGGGTTCGGATAGCACTGAAGCTTTCTTT.

The chain has TRBV9 and TRBJ2-5, with a weak D call TRBD2 (7 bases). This CDR3 region has 17 residues. Germline values: CDR1 SGDLS, CDR2 YYNGEE. Between the trimmed V and J ends, which lost 0 bases and 5 bases, there was a span of 20 bases. This CDR3 is CASSVGGGGAYPETQYF. In nucleotides, the CDR3 is TGTGCCAGCAGCGTAGGAGGTGGGGGGGCTTATCCGGAGACCCAGTACTTC.

This chain uses TRBV18 with TRBJ2-5; 10 bases are shared with TRBD1. V was pared by 2 bases and J by 5 bases, with 11 bases of the junction left unmatched. There are 17 residues in the CDR3. CDR1 and CDR2 (germline): KGHSH, LQKENI. DNA for the CDR3: TGTGCCAGCTCACCAGTGGCCGGGACAGGGGATGTGGAGACCCAGTACTTC. This sequence encodes CASSPVAGTGDVETQYF.

The V gene is TRBV2, the J gene TRBJ1-2; 9 bases are shared with TRBD1. Germline V gene lookup returns CDR1 SNHLY and CDR2 FYNNEI. CDR3 length equals 16 residues. The trim removed 5 bases at V and 4 bases at J, leaving 11 bases unmatched. CDR3 sequence: CASSNPGTGPIYGYTF. CDR3 coding DNA: TGTGCCAGCAGTAATCCCGGGACAGGGCCTATCTATGGCTACACCTTC. Together with reference TRBV2 and TRBJ1-2, the CDR3 gives the full variable domain: EPEVTQTPSHQVTQMGQEVILRCVPISNHLYFYWYRQILGQKVEFLVSFYNNEISEKSEIFDDQFSVERPDGSNFTLKIRSTKLEDSAMYFCASSNPGTGPIYGYTFGSGTRLTVV.

This clone was detected only once. V usage is TRBV6-2 or TRBV6-3 and J usage is TRBJ1-1, with a weak D call TRBD1 (5 bases). V was clipped by 6 bases and J by 1 base, with 9 bases between them. There are 13 residues in the CDR3. The germline V gene has CDR1 MNHEY and CDR2 SVGEGT. The CDR3 nucleotides are TGTGCCAGCAGCCGGGGCAGGAACACTGAAGCTTTCTTT. Its translation: CASSRGRNTEAFF.

CDR3 in amino acids: CASSPQGRMNTEAFF. CDR3 sequence (DNA): TGTGCCAGCAGCCCCCAGGGCCGAATGAACACTGAAGCTTTCTTT. V is TRBV28 and J is TRBJ1-1, with D tentatively TRBD1 (5 bases). Germline CDR1 MDHEN, CDR2 SYDVKM. Trimming took off 6 bases at V and 0 bases at J, with 14 bases between the two ends. The CDR3 loop spans 15 amino acids.

The chain uses TRBV9 and TRBJ2-1; TRBD1 matches 7 bases. Germline V gene sequence: CDR1 SGDLS, CDR2 YYNGEE. The length of the CDR3 is 14 residues. V shed 3 bases, J shed 4 bases, and the junction held 4 bases outside the gene matches. The CDR3 region has the DNA TGTGCCAGCAGCGGCGGACAGGAATACAATGAGCAGTTCTTC. This encodes CASSGGQEYNEQFF. The full variable domain, rest sourced from reference TRBV9 and TRBJ2-1, is DSGVTQTPKHLITATGQRVTLRCSPRSGDLSVYWYQQSLDQGLQFLIQYYNGEERAKGNILERFSAQQFPDLHSELNLSSLELGDSALYFCASSGGQEYNEQFFGPGTRLTVL.

This clone was counted many times. The V call is TRBV27, the J call TRBJ2-3; D may be TRBD1 (6 bases). The V end was cut by 5 bases, the J end by 1 base, with 19 bases between. The CDR3 is 17 residues long. Germline V gene lookup returns CDR1 MNHEY and CDR2 SMNVEV (reference sequence). CDR3 loop: CASSPDSYSGGTDTQYF. The CDR3 DNA follows: TGTGCCAGCAGTCCGGACAGTTACTCCGGGGGCACAGATACGCAGTATTTT.

The chain employs TRBV7-2 and TRBJ2-1; TRBD2 agrees at 8 bases. V was clipped by 1 base and J by 7 bases; unmatched bases: 6. This CDR3 contains 15 residues. Germline V lookup: CDR1 SGHTA, CDR2 FQGNSA. The CDR3 DNA is TGTGCCAGCAGCTTAGTTGTAGCTAGCGGGAATGAGCAGTTCTTC. Encoded protein: CASSLVVASGNEQFF.

The chain has TRBV5-1 and TRBJ1-3; D may be TRBD1 (5 bases). Germline CDR1 and CDR2: SGHRS and YFSETQ. V was shortened by 1 base and J by 0 bases, with 8 bases between the two germline ends. CDR3 size: 15 residues. The CDR3 here is CASSLNGGSGNTIYF. CDR3 nucleotide sequence: TGCGCCAGCAGCTTGAACGGGGGCTCTGGAAACACCATATATTTT.

This clone occurred once. The chain links TRBV5-4 to TRBJ1-1; D might be TRBD1 (5 bases). V lost 4 bases, J lost 4 bases, and 17 bases lay in between. From germline, CDR1 is SGHNT and CDR2 YYREEE (reference sequence). This CDR3 is built from 15 residues. The CDR3 DNA follows: TGTGCCAGCAGCCTCTGGGGGGTCATTGCCACTGAAGCTTTCTTT. This codes for CASSLWGVIATEAFF.

The rearrangement links TRBV7-8 to TRBJ1-6; unclear D gene. The CDR3 is 14 residues long. With 5 bases removed from V and 7 bases from J, the gap between germline ends came to 12 bases. CDR1 is SGHVS and CDR2 is FQNEAQ in the germline V gene. The CDR3 is CASSEAGINSPLHF. CDR3 nucleotides: TGTGCCAGCAGCGAGGCCGGGATAAATTCACCCCTCCACTTT.

The rearrangement joins TRBV19 to TRBJ2-1; 7 bases agree with TRBD2. CDR1 is LNHDA, CDR2 SQIVND, per germline (reference sequence). This CDR3 is 15 amino acids long. The V and J ends lost 5 bases and 3 bases, in that order; junction bases with no gene match: 7. The CDR3 here is CASSRPSGVYNEQFF. The CDR3 DNA is TGTGCCAGTAGTCGTCCTAGCGGAGTCTACAATGAGCAGTTCTTC.

The CDR3 loop reads CASSDRVDTEAFF. The CDR3 nucleotides read TGTGCCAGTAGCGACAGGGTGGACACTGAAGCTTTCTTT. The V gene is TRBV19, the J gene TRBJ1-1; 7 bases align to TRBD1. The junction had 4 bases not matched to a gene; V was cut back by 6 bases and J by 3 bases. CDR1 and CDR2 (germline): LNHDA, SQIVND (reference sequence). The CDR3 sequence is 13 residues long.

This clone showed up just a few times. The chain carries TRBV18 and TRBJ1-5, with unresolved D. Germline CDR1 KGHSH, CDR2 LQKENI. The CDR3 spans 15 residues. V lost 3 bases and J lost 3, with 12 bases in between. The CDR3 loop reads CASSPPPGFNQPQHF. The CDR3 nucleotides read TGTGCCAGCTCACCTCCGCCAGGTTTCAATCAGCCCCAGCATTTT. Complete variable domain (other parts from reference TRBV18 and TRBJ1-5): NAGVMQNPRHLVRRRGQEARLRCSPMKGHSHVYWYRQLPEEGLKFMVYLQKENIIDESGMPKERFSAEFPKEGPSILRIQQVVRGDSAAYFCASSPPPGFNQPQHFGDGTRLSIL.

This sequence joins TRBV6-5 and TRBJ2-1, with D possibly being TRBD1 (5 bases). Deletions cut 8 bases from V and 6 bases from J, with 17 bases between. This CDR3 contains 14 residues. Germline V lookup: CDR1 MNHEY, CDR2 SVGAGI. The CDR3 DNA is TGTGCCAGCTACAGTCCAGGGCTTGGCAATGAGCAGTTCTTC. Translation gives CASYSPGLGNEQFF.

The chain joins TRBV10-1 to TRBJ2-1; tentatively, D is TRBD1 (6 bases). Trimming stripped 8 bases from V and 6 bases from J, with 20 bases between. Germline V CDR1 and CDR2: WNHNN, SYGVQD (reference sequence). The CDR3 runs 15 residues. The CDR3 reads CASQDGTRASNEQFF. The DNA for the CDR3 is TGCGCCAGCCAAGACGGGACAAGAGCTTCCAATGAGCAGTTCTTC.

The V gene is TRBV5-8, the J gene TRBJ1-2, with D maybe TRBD1 (5 bases). The CDR3 sequence is 15 residues long. CDR1 is SGHTS, CDR2 YDEGEE, per germline. Trimming left V 4 bases short and J 4 bases short, with 17 bases between. CDR3 region: CASSETGRWGYGYTF. As DNA, the CDR3 is TGTGCCAGCAGCGAAACAGGCCGCTGGGGCTATGGCTACACCTTC.

The genes are TRBV7-2 and TRBJ1-3; weak D call: TRBD1 (6 bases). The CDR3 runs to 14 residues. The V gene lost 1 base and the J gene lost 7 bases, with 11 bases spanning the gap. The germline gives CDR1 SGHTA, CDR2 FQGNSA. As DNA, the CDR3 is TGTGCCAGCAGCTTAGAACAGGGATATAACACCATATATTTT. It is translated as CASSLEQGYNTIYF.

This chain joins TRBV15 and TRBJ1-6; TRBD1 agrees at 8 bases. This CDR3 spans 15 amino acids. Germline V lookup: CDR1 LNHNV, CDR2 YYDKDF (reference sequence). Losses at the gene ends were 3 bases for V and 6 bases for J; bases not matched to a gene: 4. The CDR3 DNA reads TGTGCCACCAGCAGGGGCGACAGGGGTAATTCACCCCTCCACTTT. Its translation: CATSRGDRGNSPLHF.